This T cell receptor (beta chain) was profiled in a study of control samples from healthy donors and cancer patients. Assay: immunoSEQ multiplex PCR; the TCRdb copy retains only in-frame clones and omits some. The sample contains 100,000 to 150,000 clones, roughly 84% of which appear only once. The sample comprised blood. The TCR sequence derives from a man younger than 35 in good health.

CDR3 coding DNA: TGCAGCGTTTTAGGTACCAGATCAGATTCAGATACGCAGTATTTT. This gives the protein CSVLGTRSDSDTQYF. V and J are TRBV29-1 and TRBJ2-3, with D unclear. The V gene lost 5 bases and the J gene lost 4 bases, with 19 bases spanning the gap. The CDR3 totals 15 residues. Germline V gene lookup returns CDR1 SQVTM and CDR2 ANQGSEA.